Below, 29 T cell receptor beta chains from the same sample are listed, as sequenced in a study of response to subunit inactivated influenza vaccine. TCRdb recomputed calls from the RT-PCR reads with MiXCR, one row per CDR3 protein. The sample has 450,000 to 600,000 distinct CDR3 sequences, 6.5% to 8% seen once. Sequencing used PBMCs from blood, obtained about 24 months after vaccination. These receptors were taken from a man aged 50-75 years who received an inactivated influenza vaccine.

V gene TRBV12-3 or TRBV12-4 combines with J gene TRBJ2-2; maybe TRBD2 (6 bases). The CDR3 covers 13 residues. Between the trimmed V and J ends, which lost 10 bases and 5 bases, there was a span of 14 bases. The CDR3 spells CATPAGRTGELFF. The CDR3 DNA sequence: TGTGCCACCCCGGCGGGACGGACCGGGGAGCTGTTTTTT.

This clonotype was found many times. J is TRBJ1-1 and V is TRBV5-6; D call uncertain. Germline CDR1 is SGHDT and CDR2 is YYEEEE. The CDR3 has 16 residues. Trimming removed 0 bases from V and 1 base from J, with 13 bases in between. As DNA, the CDR3 is TGTGCCAGCAGCTTGGGGTTCTTGGAGGCGAACACTGAAGCTTTCTTT. Protein: CASSLGFLEANTEAFF. The whole variable domain, remainder taken from reference TRBV5-6 and TRBJ1-1, is DAGVTQSPTHLIKTRGQQVTLRCSPKSGHDTVSWYQQALGQGPQFIFQYYEEEERQRGNFPDRFSGHQFPNYSSELNVNALLLGDSALYLCASSLGFLEANTEAFFGQGTRLTVV.

The V gene is TRBV7-6, the J gene TRBJ1-6; 12 nucleotides match TRBD1. V was clipped by 1 base and J by 6 bases; unmatched bases: 4. The length of the CDR3 is 17 residues. In germline, CDR1 is SGHVS, CDR2 FNYEAQ. The CDR3 reads CASSLGDRGQINSPLHF. DNA for the CDR3: TGTGCCAGCAGCTTAGGGGACAGGGGGCAAATTAATTCACCCCTCCACTTT.

The rearrangement links TRBV28 to TRBJ1-1; D gene ambiguous. Germline values: CDR1 MDHEN, CDR2 SYDVKM. V was shortened by 3 bases and J by 7 bases, with 12 bases between the two germline ends. The CDR3 covers 13 residues. The CDR3 spells CASSLARVGEAFF. The CDR3, as DNA: TGTGCCAGCAGTTTGGCACGTGTGGGTGAAGCTTTCTTT. The variable domain in full, completed from reference TRBV28 and TRBJ1-1, reads DVKVTQSSRYLVKRTGEKVFLECVQDMDHENMFWYRQDPGLGLRLIYFSYDVKMKEKGDIPEGYSVSREKKERFSLILESASTNQTSMYLCASSLARVGEAFFGQGTRLTVV.

This clonotype was seen ten or more times. The V gene is TRBV28, the J gene TRBJ2-7; D is uncertain. The CDR3 sequence is 17 residues long. V lost 4 bases and J 7 bases, leaving 26 bases between the germline ends. CDR1 and CDR2 from the germline V gene are MDHEN and SYDVKM. The CDR3 loop is CASSYPGRGLKLVEQYF. The CDR3 DNA reads TGTGCCAGCAGTTACCCCGGCCGAGGTCTTAAGCTCGTGGAGCAGTACTTC.

In its sample, this clonotype was seen many times. The chain is built from TRBV4-1 and TRBJ2-2; D is possibly TRBD1 (6 bases). V lost 1 base and J lost 1, with 7 bases in between. Germline V gene data show CDR1 as MGHRA and CDR2 as YSYEKL. There are 15 residues in the CDR3. The CDR3 nucleotides read TGCGCCAGCAGCCAAGGACAGGAGAACACCGGGGAGCTGTTTTTT. Residues: CASSQGQENTGELFF.

This clonotype was detected many times. CDR3 DNA: TGCGCCAGCAGAGCACCCTTGCGGGAGCGCAATGAGCAGTTCTTC. It yields the protein CASRAPLRERNEQFF. The rearrangement joins TRBV5-1 to TRBJ2-1; 7 positions match TRBD2. CDR1 and CDR2 (germline): SGHRS, YFSETQ. The CDR3 runs 15 residues. V shed 5 bases and J 6 bases; nucleotides not matched to a gene: 11. The full variable domain, its missing parts supplied by reference TRBV5-1 and TRBJ2-1, is KAGVTQTPRYLIKTRGQQVTLSCSPISGHRSVSWYQQTPGQGLQFLFEYFSETQRNKGNFPGRFSGRQFSNSRSEMNVSTLELGDSALYLCASRAPLRERNEQFFGPGTRLTVL.

This clonotype came up a few times. The chain employs TRBV7-2 and TRBJ2-1; TRBD1 matches 8 bases. Germline V gene data show CDR1 as SGHTA and CDR2 as FQGNSA. The CDR3 has 15 residues. Germline trimming cut 5 bases from V and 5 bases from J; bases unmatched to any gene: 8. The chain's CDR3 is CASSHGQGWHNEQFF. The CDR3 coding sequence is TGTGCCAGCAGCCATGGACAGGGATGGCACAATGAGCAGTTCTTC.

There are many counts of this clonotype. This chain connects TRBV12-3 or TRBV12-4 to TRBJ2-2; 10 positions match TRBD2. The ends lost 3 bases at V and 4 bases at J; junction bases unmatched: 5. The CDR3 runs to 16 residues. CDR3 loop: CASSFSSGGLTGELFF. CDR3 DNA sequence: TGTGCCAGCAGTTTTTCTAGCGGGGGACTCACCGGGGAGCTGTTTTTT.

This clonotype came up many times. V and J are TRBV10-3 and TRBJ1-1; 7 bases line up with TRBD1. Losses at the gene ends were 6 bases for V and 1 base for J; bases not matched to a gene: 5. The CDR3 is 14 amino acids. In germline, CDR1 is ENHRY, CDR2 SYGVKD. The CDR3 DNA reads as TGTGCCATCAGCCAGGGGGTACCGAACACTGAAGCTTTCTTT. This translates into CAISQGVPNTEAFF.

This clonotype was counted at least ten times. This chain connects TRBV5-1 to TRBJ2-7; D unclear. V was shortened by 0 bases and J by 0 bases, with 7 bases between the two germline ends. The CDR3 covers 14 residues. Germline CDR1 SGHRS, CDR2 YFSETQ. As DNA, the CDR3 is TGCGCCAGCAGCTTGGACAGCAACTCCTACGAGCAGTACTTC. Translation: CASSLDSNSYEQYF.

At least ten counts were recorded for this clonotype. The rearrangement uses TRBV4-3 and TRBJ2-4; D is perhaps TRBD1 (6 bases). The V gene's germline CDR1 is LGHNA and CDR2 YSLEER. This CDR3 comprises 15 residues. V dropped 3 bases and J dropped 1 base, with 10 bases sitting between them. As DNA, the CDR3 is TGCGCCAGCAGCCATAACAGGGCGGCCAAAAACATTCAGTACTTC. Translated: CASSHNRAAKNIQYF.

This clonotype has more than one count but fewer than ten. The chain joins TRBV7-9 to TRBJ2-5; a possible D gene is TRBD1 (7 bases). Per germline, CDR1 SEHNR and CDR2 FQNEAQ (reference sequence). The CDR3 extends over 16 amino acids. The germline V and J ends were trimmed by 0 bases and 4 bases, with 15 bases remaining between them. CDR3 sequence (DNA): TGTGCCAGCAGCTTAGCCCGCGGGACAGCTGGAGAGACCCAGTACTTC. Translated: CASSLARGTAGETQYF.

This clonotype turned up a few times. The V gene is TRBV29-1, the J gene TRBJ2-5; D perhaps matches TRBD2 (5 bases). Germline CDR1 is SQVTM and CDR2 is ANQGSEA. The V end was cut by 7 bases, the J end by 5 bases, with 17 bases between. The CDR3 loop spans 13 amino acids. CDR3 coding DNA: TGCAGCGGCAGTCTAGCACCGTGGGAGACCCAGTACTTC. Its translation: CSGSLAPWETQYF.

The V gene is TRBV20-1, the J gene TRBJ2-5; 10 bases align to TRBD2. Trimming at V came to 4 bases and at J to 0 bases, leaving 8 bases not matched to a gene. The germline gives CDR1 DFQATT, CDR2 SNEGSKA (reference sequence). The CDR3 totals 16 residues. In DNA form, the CDR3 reads TGCAGTGCTAACTGGGTAGCGGGGGGCCACCAAGAGACCCAGTACTTC. Its translation: CSANWVAGGHQETQYF.

Only a few counts were recorded for this clonotype. The rearrangement joins TRBV6-2 or TRBV6-3 to TRBJ2-7; 9 positions match TRBD2. Looked up from germline, CDR1 is MNHEY and CDR2 is SVGEGT. The CDR3 loop spans 15 amino acids. The V and J ends lost 6 bases and 2 bases, in that order; junction bases with no gene match: 8. CDR3 nucleotides: TGTGCCAGCAGAGGCATTCTAGCGGGACCCTACGAGCAGTACTTC. The encoded protein is CASRGILAGPYEQYF.

This clonotype was seen repeatedly, ten times or more. J is TRBJ2-3 and V is TRBV25-1, with 8 positions matching TRBD2. CDR3 size: 17 residues. V lost 2 bases to trimming and J lost 0 bases; unmatched junction nucleotides: 7. Per the germline V gene, CDR1 is MGHDK and CDR2 is SYGVNS. CDR3 protein: CASSEGSGIGSTDTQYF. The CDR3, as DNA: TGTGCCAGCAGTGAAGGTAGCGGGATCGGGAGCACAGATACGCAGTATTTT.

This clonotype was counted only a few times. This rearrangement joins TRBV10-3 to TRBJ2-5; 7 positions match TRBD1. V lost 0 bases and J lost 2; bases outside the gene matches: 3. Germline V gene lookup returns CDR1 ENHRY and CDR2 SYGVKD. This CDR3 region has 15 residues. The CDR3 bases are TGTGCCATCAGTGAGTCCCCGGGACAGCAAGAGACCCAGTACTTC. It yields the protein CAISESPGQQETQYF.

This rearrangement joins TRBV11-2 to TRBJ2-7, with D tentatively TRBD2 (6 bases). The CDR3 sequence is 13 residues long. Trimming removed 1 base at V and 10 bases at J, with 14 bases between. Germline CDR1 is SGHAT and CDR2 is FQNNGV. The CDR3 sequence is CASSLGEREFQYF. The CDR3 DNA reads TGTGCCAGCAGCTTAGGAGAACGGGAGTTCCAGTACTTC.

This clonotype was recorded many times. The V and J genes are TRBV12-3 or TRBV12-4 and TRBJ1-4; D gene ambiguous. The V and J ends lost 0 bases and 5 bases respectively, with 7 bases between them. The CDR3 has 14 residues. The CDR3 reads CASSLAGFNEKLFF. The CDR3 DNA sequence: TGTGCCAGCAGTTTAGCAGGGTTCAATGAAAAACTGTTTTTT.

Only a few counts were recorded for this clonotype. The V and J genes are TRBV10-3 and TRBJ1-3; 7 bases match TRBD1. V dropped 7 bases and J dropped 2; count of bases not matched to a gene: 5. The CDR3 has 14 residues. Germline values: CDR1 ENHRY, CDR2 SYGVKD. The CDR3 DNA follows: TGTGCCATCACCGACAGGGAAGCTGGAAACACCATATATTTT. Protein: CAITDREAGNTIYF.

This clonotype was counted ten times or more. The chain couples TRBV11-2 to TRBJ2-2; 7 bases agree with TRBD2. CDR3 length: 14 amino acids. J gave up 8 bases and V 2 bases, and 5 bases lay outside the gene matches. Germline V CDR1 and CDR2: SGHAT, FQNNGV. CDR3 bases: TGTGCCAGCAGCTTACGAACAGCGGGGGGGGAGCTGTTTTTT. Translation: CASSLRTAGGELFF.

V usage is TRBV20-1 and J usage is TRBJ2-7; D may be TRBD1 (6 bases). Trimming stripped 4 bases from V and 4 bases from J, with 14 bases between. Germline CDR1 and CDR2: DFQATT and SNEGSKA (reference sequence). The CDR3 spans 13 residues. The CDR3 reads CSATQDRKYEQYF. CDR3 DNA: TGCAGTGCTACACAGGACAGAAAATACGAGCAGTACTTC.

J is TRBJ1-1 and V is TRBV20-1, with D perhaps matching TRBD1 (6 bases). The CDR3 has 13 amino acids. CDR1 DFQATT and CDR2 SNEGSKA come from the germline V gene (reference sequence). The V and J ends lost 0 bases and 7 bases respectively, with 12 bases between them. As DNA, the CDR3 is TGCAGTGCTAGAGAAAGGACAGATCATGAAGCTTTCTTT. It codes for CSARERTDHEAFF.

This clonotype was seen more than once but under ten times. The chain recombines TRBV5-1 with TRBJ2-1; 11 bases are shared with TRBD2. CDR3 size: 15 residues. In germline, CDR1 is SGHRS, CDR2 YFSETQ. V was clipped by 0 bases and J by 8 bases; unmatched bases: 4. This CDR3 reads CASSLGTSGRYEQFF. Written as DNA, the CDR3 is TGCGCCAGCAGCTTGGGGACTAGCGGGCGCTATGAGCAGTTCTTC.

This clonotype was detected many times. V and J are TRBV5-1 and TRBJ2-2, with a weak D call TRBD2 (6 bases). CDR3 length: 14 residues. Germline V CDR1 and CDR2: SGHRS, YFSETQ. Between the trimmed V and J ends, which lost 4 bases and 5 bases, there was a span of 12 bases. The CDR3: CASSLEGWTGELFF. DNA of the CDR3: TGCGCCAGCAGCCTGGAGGGGTGGACCGGGGAGCTGTTTTTT.

This sequence joins TRBV19 and TRBJ2-1; 9 nucleotides match TRBD1. CDR3 length: 17 amino acids. The ends lost 1 base at V and 4 bases at J; junction bases unmatched: 8. Germline values: CDR1 LNHDA, CDR2 SQIVND (reference sequence). CDR3 DNA sequence: TGTGCCAGTAGTATAGGGGGGGGGACAGGGCATTACAATGAGCAGTTCTTC. Translated, it gives CASSIGGGTGHYNEQFF.

This clonotype appeared a few times. CDR3 DNA sequence: TGCAGTGCTAGAGATCGGCTCCACCTTAGCAATCAGCCCCAGCATTTT. Its protein is CSARDRLHLSNQPQHF. The chain is built from TRBV20-1 and TRBJ1-5; no clear D gene. Germline V gene lookup returns CDR1 DFQATT and CDR2 SNEGSKA (reference sequence). The CDR3 runs 16 residues. V dropped 0 bases and J dropped 0 bases, with 12 bases sitting between them.

The chain uses TRBV6-1 and TRBJ2-7, with TRBD2 matching 10 bases. The CDR3 extends over 14 amino acids. Trimming at V came to 6 bases and at J to 4 bases, leaving 6 bases not matched to a gene. Germline CDR1 MNHNS, CDR2 SASEGT. CDR3 residues: CASRPSGSSYEQYF. As DNA, the CDR3 is TGTGCCAGCAGACCTAGCGGGAGCTCTTACGAGCAGTACTTC.